The 4 T cell receptor beta chains reported below all come from one sample, sequenced in a study of T cell repertoires in cytomegalovirus infection. TCRdb used MiXCR to reprocess the reads, holding one entry per CDR3 protein. The table lists approximately 600,000 distinct CDR3 sequences, about 40% of them singletons, with 48% in the top ten. Their antigens remain unidentified. The starting material was cultured PBMCs, obtained from culture after CMV antigen stimulation. These receptors were taken from a human donor in good health (CMV status not recorded). Some clones in this sample may be carry-over from other donors' samples.

This clonotype appeared a few times. The chain couples TRBV14 to TRBJ2-1; 10 positions agree with TRBD1. Germline V CDR1 and CDR2: SGHDN, FVKESK. The trim removed 1 base at V and 7 bases at J, leaving 4 bases unmatched. This CDR3 contains 15 residues. The CDR3 is CASSQGTGGSNEQFF. The CDR3 DNA reads TGTGCCAGCAGCCAAGGGACAGGGGGTTCGAATGAGCAGTTCTTC.

This clonotype was seen ten or more times. This chain links TRBV7-2 with TRBJ1-3; 7 bases are shared with TRBD1. J gave up 2 bases and V 5 bases, and 9 bases lay outside the gene matches. There are 16 residues in the CDR3. The germline V gene encodes CDR1 SGHTA and CDR2 FQGNSA. The CDR3 bases are TGTGCCAGCAGCGAAAGACAGGGTCTAACTGGAAACACCATATATTTT. Translation: CASSERQGLTGNTIYF.

The chain employs TRBV6-2 or TRBV6-3 and TRBJ2-1; TRBD2 matches 9 bases. In germline, CDR1 is MNHEY, CDR2 SVGEGT. The CDR3 runs 16 residues. After removal of 2 bases from V and 5 bases from J, the junction contained 7 bases not matched to a gene. CDR3 region: CASSYGGGRAHNEQFF. As DNA, the CDR3 is TGTGCCAGCAGTTACGGGGGCGGGAGGGCCCACAATGAGCAGTTCTTC.

CDR3: CSARGVAGASTDTQYF. CDR3 nucleotides: TGCAGTGCTAGGGGGGTAGCGGGGGCTAGCACAGATACGCAGTATTTT. The rearrangement uses TRBV20-1 and TRBJ2-3, with 9 positions matching TRBD2. Per the germline V gene, CDR1 is DFQATT and CDR2 is SNEGSKA (reference sequence). V trimming: 3 bases; J trimming: 0 bases; junction bases outside the gene matches: 7. This CDR3 spans 16 amino acids.